The rows below give T cell receptor beta chains drawn from one sample of a study of identical twins. TCRdb reanalysed the 5' RACE reads using MiXCR and keeps one entry per CDR3 protein. This sample yields hundreds of thousands of distinct CDR3 sequences, of which approximately 22% are seen a single time; around 4.5% belongs to the top ten. The sample was also linked to a second study, of T cells expressing NK-cell markers.

The sequenced material came from PBMCs. The receptors derive from a woman under 30 in good health. Both conserved end residues are part of each CDR3. D genes are given only for firm matches. Not every row has a clone size; where given, it reads once, few, many or a size class.

CDR3 DNA | CDR3 protein | clone size | J gene | V gene | D gene
TGTGCCAGCAGTTTACAGGGAATCAGGGAAAAACTGTTTTTT | CASSLQGIREKLFF | NA | TRBJ1-4 | TRBV12-3/TRBV12-4 | NA
TGCAGCGTTGGGGGGGGACAGGGGAATACCTACGAGCAGTACTTC | CSVGGGQGNTYEQYF | NA | TRBJ2-7 | TRBV29-1 | TRBD1
TGTGCCAGCAGTGACCCGGGGGGGAGCACAGATACGCAGTATTTT | CASSDPGGSTDTQYF | NA | TRBJ2-3 | TRBV25-1 | TRBD2
TGTGCCAGCAGTCGACATGACCAAGAGACCCAGTACTTC | CASSRHDQETQYF | few | TRBJ2-5 | TRBV6-1 | NA
TGTGCCAGCGGACAGCTAAACAATGAGCAGTTCTTC | CASGQLNNEQFF | few | TRBJ2-1 | TRBV5-6 | NA
TGTGCCAGCAGCCAAGATAAAAGAGTGGGTTATGACTTC | CASSQDKRVGYDF | NA | TRBJ2-5 | TRBV3-1 | NA
TGCGCCAGCAGTGTTTCCGCGGGGATCGGTTCACCCCTCCACTTT | CASSVSAGIGSPLHF | few | TRBJ1-6 | TRBV10-2 | NA
TGTGCCAGCAGTTCTGAGTTAGATTCACCCCTCCACTTT | CASSSELDSPLHF | few | TRBJ1-6 | TRBV6-5 | NA
TGCAGCGTCGTGCCGGACACTGAAGCTTTCTTT | CSVVPDTEAFF | few | TRBJ1-1 | TRBV29-1 | NA
TGTGCCAGCAGCTTTCCACAAGAGACCCAGTACTTC | CASSFPQETQYF | few | TRBJ2-5 | TRBV7-6 | NA
TGCAGTGCTAAAGCGGGAGCCTACGAGCAGTACTTC | CSAKAGAYEQYF | many | TRBJ2-7 | TRBV20-1 | TRBD2
TGTGCCAGCAGTTACTCTAGGGTGGGCTACGAGCAGTACTTC | CASSYSRVGYEQYF | few | TRBJ2-7 | TRBV6-5 | NA
TGTGCCAGCAGCCCGGGGGGTGCCTCCCAGAATGAGCAGTTCTTC | CASSPGGASQNEQFF | few | TRBJ2-1 | TRBV5-5 | TRBD2
TGTGCCAGCAGCCAAGGCAGGGACACCGGCTACACCTTC | CASSQGRDTGYTF | many | TRBJ1-2 | TRBV3-1 | NA
TGTGCCAGCAGCTTGGGTCCTAGCGGGGAGACTGAGCAGTTCTTC | CASSLGPSGETEQFF | many | TRBJ2-1 | TRBV5-5 | TRBD2
TGCGCCAGCAAACTAGCGCCGACCTCCTACAATGAGCAGTTCTTC | CASKLAPTSYNEQFF | NA | TRBJ2-1 | TRBV5-1 | TRBD2
TGTGCCAGCAGCTCTACTAGCGGGGGCACCGGGGAGCTGTTTTTT | CASSSTSGGTGELFF | few | TRBJ2-2 | TRBV7-2 | TRBD2
TGTGCCAGCAGCTTATACGGCCCGAACACTGAAGCTTTCTTT | CASSLYGPNTEAFF | many | TRBJ1-1 | TRBV5-5 | NA
TGTGCCAGCAGCCCACCGGCATTAAAGTACACTGAAGCTTTCTTT | CASSPPALKYTEAFF | few | TRBJ1-1 | TRBV2 | NA
TGTGCCAGCAGCCTAGCGGGAGGGCCCATGGGTACGCAGTATTTT | CASSLAGGPMGTQYF | NA | TRBJ2-3 | TRBV7-2 | TRBD2
TGTGCCAGCAGCTTACTTACTAGCGCCAAGGGTAATGAGCAGTTCTTC | CASSLLTSAKGNEQFF | NA | TRBJ2-1 | TRBV7-9 | TRBD2
TGTGCCATCAGTGCCGGACCTCCGGGAGGCCCTACCGGGGAGCTGTTTTTT | CAISAGPPGGPTGELFF | few | TRBJ2-2 | TRBV10-3 | TRBD2
TGCGCCAGCAGCCAAGACGGGAGTGGGTCAGATACGCAGTATTTT | CASSQDGSGSDTQYF | many | TRBJ2-3 | TRBV5-1 | NA
TGCAGTGGGAGGACAGGATCTTACGAGCAGTACTTC | CSGRTGSYEQYF | few | TRBJ2-7 | TRBV20-1 | TRBD1